These 9 T cell receptor beta chains originate from one sample sequenced in a study of T cells after posttransplantation cyclophosphamide. TCRdb's copy holds only in-frame clones and misses some; the assay was immunoSEQ multiplex PCR. The sample yields about 44,000 clones, without any singletons. The material sequenced was PBMCs. The receptors originated from a middle-aged man in good health, CMV-negative, and a related stem cell transplant donor.

This clone was observed many times. This sequence joins TRBV7-9 and TRBJ1-1; 8 bases are a match to TRBD1. Germline CDR1 is SEHNR and CDR2 is FQNEAQ (reference sequence). J was trimmed by 2 bases and V by 6 bases; bases with no gene match: 8. The CDR3 contains 15 residues. CDR3 bases: TGTGCCAGCAGAGATCGGACAGGGTCAAACACTGAAGCTTTCTTT. Its protein product is CASRDRTGSNTEAFF.

This clone was found many times. The chain has TRBV7-8 and TRBJ2-7; D perhaps matches TRBD2 (6 bases). Between the trimmed V and J ends, which lost 5 bases and 4 bases, there was a span of 21 bases. The CDR3 consists of 16 residues. The germline V gene has CDR1 SGHVS and CDR2 FQNEAQ. For the CDR3, the DNA is TGTGCCAGCAGCATTGGGGGTGGGGCAGGAGGGTACGAGCAGTACTTC. It translates to CASSIGGGAGGYEQYF. The full variable domain, with the rest looked up from reference TRBV7-8 and TRBJ2-7, is GAGVSQSPRYKVAKRGQDVALRCDPISGHVSLFWYQQALGQGPEFLTYFQNEAQLDKSGLPSDRFFAERPEGSVSTLKIQRTQQEDSAVYLCASSIGGGAGGYEQYFGPGTRLTVT.

This clone was seen repeatedly, ten times or more. The chain employs TRBV15 and TRBJ2-7; D gene unclear. This CDR3 has 13 amino acids. The germline gives CDR1 LNHNV, CDR2 YYDKDF (reference sequence). V was trimmed by 6 bases and J by 5 bases, leaving 14 bases between them. The CDR3 is CATRGGLAHEQYF. CDR3 coding DNA: TGTGCCACCAGAGGCGGCCTGGCCCACGAGCAGTACTTC.

This clone was detected many times. The V call is TRBV5-1, the J call TRBJ1-1; a weak D match, TRBD1 (6 bases). Germline CDR1 is SGHRS and CDR2 is YFSETQ. V shed 4 bases and J shed 1 base, with 8 bases lying between them. The CDR3 spans 13 residues. The CDR3 sequence is CASSPRGNTEAFF. The CDR3 region has the DNA TGCGCCAGCAGCCCCAGGGGGAACACTGAAGCTTTCTTT.

This clone occurred a few times. The V call is TRBV5-1, the J call TRBJ2-1; 10 nucleotides align to TRBD2. CDR3 length: 14 residues. J was trimmed by 2 bases and V by 7 bases; bases with no gene match: 3. Germline V gene lookup returns CDR1 SGHRS and CDR2 YFSETQ. The CDR3 loop reads CASFSGRTYNEQFF. As DNA, the CDR3 is TGCGCCAGCTTTAGCGGGAGGACCTACAATGAGCAGTTCTTC.

This clone was detected many times. V and J are TRBV19 and TRBJ2-1, with 10 positions matching TRBD2. The CDR3 spans 17 residues. Germline-derived CDR1 and CDR2 are LNHDA and SQIVND (reference sequence). Trimming cost V 6 bases and J 4 bases; bases outside gene matches: 12. DNA of the CDR3: TGTGCCAGTAGCCTTCCGAGCCGGGGACTAGCGTACAATGAGCAGTTCTTC. Its protein product is CASSLPSRGLAYNEQFF.

This clone showed up many times. This chain connects TRBV5-5 to TRBJ1-1; D not resolved. This CDR3 is built from 16 residues. Trimming stripped 0 bases from V and 5 bases from J, with 17 bases between. Germline V CDR1 and CDR2: SGHKS, YYEKEE (reference sequence). The CDR3 sequence: CASSLAPRGGLTEAFF. The CDR3 DNA is TGTGCCAGCAGCTTGGCCCCTCGGGGAGGGCTTACTGAAGCTTTCTTT.

This clone appeared many times. The chain uses TRBV5-5 and TRBJ2-1, with TRBD1 matching over 7 bases. The CDR3 has 14 amino acids. V shed 2 bases and J 6 bases; nucleotides not matched to a gene: 5. Germline lookup yields CDR1 SGHKS and CDR2 YYEKEE (reference sequence). The CDR3 DNA reads TGTGCCAGCAGCTTTTGGACAGGAGGCAATGAGCAGTTCTTC. It codes for CASSFWTGGNEQFF.

In this sample, this clone turned up many times. The chain couples TRBV7-3 to TRBJ1-1; TRBD1 might be the D (6 bases). V was trimmed by 2 bases and J by 6 bases, leaving 10 bases between them. There are 13 residues in the CDR3. Germline loops: CDR1 SGHTA, CDR2 FQGTGA. CDR3 amino acids: CASSLGGGSEAFF. DNA of the CDR3: TGTGCCAGCAGCTTAGGCGGGGGCTCTGAAGCTTTCTTT.